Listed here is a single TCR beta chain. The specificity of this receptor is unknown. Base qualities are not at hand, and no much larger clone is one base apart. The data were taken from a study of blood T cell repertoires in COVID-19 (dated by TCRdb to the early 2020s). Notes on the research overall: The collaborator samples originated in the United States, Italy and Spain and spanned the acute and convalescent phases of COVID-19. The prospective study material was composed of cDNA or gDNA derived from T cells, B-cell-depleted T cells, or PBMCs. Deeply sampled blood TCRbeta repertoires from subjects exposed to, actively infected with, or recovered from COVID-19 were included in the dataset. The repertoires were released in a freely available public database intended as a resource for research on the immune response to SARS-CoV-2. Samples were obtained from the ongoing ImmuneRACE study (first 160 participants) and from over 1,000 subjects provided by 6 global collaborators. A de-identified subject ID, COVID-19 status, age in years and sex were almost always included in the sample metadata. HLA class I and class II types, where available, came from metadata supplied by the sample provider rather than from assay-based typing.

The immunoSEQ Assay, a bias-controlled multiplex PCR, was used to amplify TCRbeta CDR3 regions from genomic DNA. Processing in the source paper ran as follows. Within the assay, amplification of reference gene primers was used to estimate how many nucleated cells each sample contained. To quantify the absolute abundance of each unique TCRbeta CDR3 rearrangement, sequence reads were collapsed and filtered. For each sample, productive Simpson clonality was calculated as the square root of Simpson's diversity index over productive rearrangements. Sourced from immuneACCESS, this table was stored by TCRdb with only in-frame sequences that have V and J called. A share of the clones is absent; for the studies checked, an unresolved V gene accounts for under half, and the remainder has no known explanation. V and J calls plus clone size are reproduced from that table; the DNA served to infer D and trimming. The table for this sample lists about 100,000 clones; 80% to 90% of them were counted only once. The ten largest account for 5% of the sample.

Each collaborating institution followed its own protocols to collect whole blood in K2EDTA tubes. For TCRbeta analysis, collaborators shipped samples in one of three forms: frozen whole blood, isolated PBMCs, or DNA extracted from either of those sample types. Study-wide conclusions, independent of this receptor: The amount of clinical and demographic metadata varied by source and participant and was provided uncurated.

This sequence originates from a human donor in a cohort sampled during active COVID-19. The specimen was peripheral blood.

In nucleotide form, the sequence is TGTGCCAGCAGTCCGGATGGGGCCGGGGAGCAGTTCTTC. It translates as CASSPDGAGEQFF. The rearrangement joined TRBV11-3 to TRBJ2-1; a tentative D call is TRBD1 (5 bases match). Relative to germline, V is 6 bases shorter and J is 10 bases shorter, with 16 bases between their ends. For CDR1 and CDR2, the germline V gene lists SGHNT and YENEEA. The cysteine opens and the phenylalanine closes a CDR3 of 13 amino acids. The entry retains the CDR3 DNA only, 39 bases that are in frame from base 1. The variable domain in full, with residues beyond the CDR3 obtained from the reference TRBV11-3 and TRBJ2-1 genes, is EAGVVQSPRYKIIEKKQPVAFWCNPISGHNTLYWYLQNLGQGPELLIRYENEEAVDDSQLPKDRFSAERLKGVDSTLKIQPAELGDSAVYLCASSPDGAGEQFFGPGTRLTVL.